The 5 T cell receptor beta chains below were found in one sample sequenced in a study of cytotoxic CD8 clonotypes in ibrutinib-treated CLL. TCRdb keeps only in-frame clones here, not all; method: immunoSEQ multiplex PCR. The sample yields more than 60,000 clones, roughly 83% seen once. Sequencing used PBMCs, obtained after 24 months of ibrutinib treatment. Receptor source: a human donor with chronic lymphocytic leukemia.

The chain is built from TRBV7-9 and TRBJ2-2; TRBD2 matches at 15 bases. This CDR3 is 19 amino acids long. Trimming cost V 1 base and J 4 bases; bases outside gene matches: 7. Germline V CDR1 and CDR2: SEHNR, FQNEAQ (reference sequence). CDR3 protein: CASSLEPGLAGGSTGELFF. For the CDR3, the DNA is TGTGCCAGCAGCTTAGAGCCCGGACTAGCGGGAGGGTCCACCGGGGAGCTGTTTTTT.

The rearrangement joins TRBV5-1 to TRBJ2-2, with a weak D call TRBD2 (7 bases). This CDR3 is 14 amino acids long. V lost 3 bases and J lost 7, with 13 bases in between. Per the germline V gene, CDR1 is SGHRS and CDR2 is YFSETQ. The CDR3 sequence: CASSSTGGLGELFF. DNA for the CDR3: TGCGCCAGCAGCTCCACGGGGGGCCTCGGGGAGCTGTTTTTT.

CDR3 DNA: TGTGCCAGCAGCTTAGCGCGACAGGCAGGGGGGCAGCACGAGCAGTACTTC. It is translated as CASSLARQAGGQHEQYF. The rearrangement uses TRBV7-9 and TRBJ2-7, with a tentative D call TRBD1 (7 bases). CDR3 size: 17 residues. Trimming shortened V by 0 bases and J by 5 bases, and 20 bases separated the two germline ends. Germline CDR1 SEHNR, CDR2 FQNEAQ (reference sequence).

V gene TRBV25-1 combines with J gene TRBJ1-5; D call uncertain. V shed 1 base and J shed 7 bases, with 11 bases lying between them. This CDR3 contains 14 residues. Germline loops: CDR1 MGHDK, CDR2 SYGVNS. In nucleotides, the CDR3 is TGTGCCAGCAGTGAATCGTCAAAAAAGCAGCCCCAGCATTTT. Translation: CASSESSKKQPQHF.

The chain joins TRBV7-2 to TRBJ1-2; D is unclear. The V gene lost 6 bases and the J gene lost 6 bases, with 17 bases spanning the gap. Germline loops: CDR1 SGHTA, CDR2 FQGNSA. This CDR3 spans 14 amino acids. The CDR3 DNA follows: TGTGCCAGCAGGAAAAATTGGGGTGCAAATGGCTACACCTTC. Amino acids: CASRKNWGANGYTF. The full variable domain, its missing parts supplied by reference TRBV7-2 and TRBJ1-2, is GAGVSQSPSNKVTEKGKDVELRCDPISGHTALYWYRQSLGQGLEFLIYFQGNSAPDKSGLPSDRFSAERTGGSVSTLTIQRTQQEDSAVYLCASRKNWGANGYTFGSGTRLTVV.